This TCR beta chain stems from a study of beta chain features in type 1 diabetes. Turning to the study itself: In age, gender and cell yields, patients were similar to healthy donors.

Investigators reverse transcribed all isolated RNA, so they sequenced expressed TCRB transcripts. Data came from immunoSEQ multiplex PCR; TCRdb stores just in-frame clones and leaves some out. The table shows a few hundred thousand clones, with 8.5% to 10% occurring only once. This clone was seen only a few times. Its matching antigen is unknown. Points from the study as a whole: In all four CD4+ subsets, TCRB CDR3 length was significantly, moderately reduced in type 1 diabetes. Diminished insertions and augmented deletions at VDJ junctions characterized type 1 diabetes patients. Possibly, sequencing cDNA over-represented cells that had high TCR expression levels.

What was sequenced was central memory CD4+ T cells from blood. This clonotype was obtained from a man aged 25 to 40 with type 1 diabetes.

CDR3 region: CASGGTYSNQPQHF. CDR3 DNA: TGTGCCAGCGGTGGGACTTATAGCAATCAGCCCCAGCATTTT. The rearrangement links TRBV6-5 to TRBJ1-5, with a weak D call TRBD1 (5 bases). Trimming pared 8 bases from V and 0 bases from J, leaving 11 bases between. Germline V gene data show CDR1 as MNHEY and CDR2 as SVGAGI. The CDR3 spans 14 residues.